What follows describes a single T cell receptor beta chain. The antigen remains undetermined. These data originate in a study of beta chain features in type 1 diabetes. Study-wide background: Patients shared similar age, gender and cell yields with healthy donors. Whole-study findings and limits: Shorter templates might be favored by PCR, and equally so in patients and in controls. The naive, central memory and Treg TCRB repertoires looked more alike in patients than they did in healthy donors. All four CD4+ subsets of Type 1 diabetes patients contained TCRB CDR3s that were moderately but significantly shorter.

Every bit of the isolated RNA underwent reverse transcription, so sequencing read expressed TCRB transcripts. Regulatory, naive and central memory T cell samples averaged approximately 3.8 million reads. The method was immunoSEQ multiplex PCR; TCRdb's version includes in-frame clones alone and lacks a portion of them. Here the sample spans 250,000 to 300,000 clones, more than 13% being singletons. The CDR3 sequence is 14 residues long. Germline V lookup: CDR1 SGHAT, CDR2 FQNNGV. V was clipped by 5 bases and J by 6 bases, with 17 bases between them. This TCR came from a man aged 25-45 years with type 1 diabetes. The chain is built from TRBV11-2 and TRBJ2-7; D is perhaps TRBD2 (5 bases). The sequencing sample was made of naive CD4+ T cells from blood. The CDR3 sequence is CASSSTRIPTEQYF. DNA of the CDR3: TGTGCCAGCAGCAGTACTAGAATACCTACCGAGCAGTACTTC.